This T cell receptor (beta chain) was obtained from a study of T cell responses to AZD1222 COVID-19 vaccine. About this clone: Its antigen is as yet unknown.

The study pooled second doses at about 4 or about 12 weeks. Study-wide results and caveats: Clonal diversity may have been underestimated in mostly white British donors. Spike-specific TCR breadth and depth rose after two AZD1222 doses.

This CDR3 contains 14 residues. The ends were cut back, 2 bases at V and 11 bases at J, with 18 bases in the middle. Germline loops: CDR1 ENHRY, CDR2 SYGVKD. Assay: immunoSEQ multiplex PCR; the TCRdb copy retains only in-frame clones and omits some. This sample yields around 150,000 clones, of which 92% are seen a single time; 1.3% belongs to the top ten. The chain recombines TRBV10-3 with TRBJ1-1, with D perhaps TRBD1 (5 bases). The input for sequencing was peripheral blood, taken 28 days after the second AZD1222 dose. This clonotype was sampled from an adult who received the AZD1222 COVID-19 vaccine. The CDR3, as DNA: TGTGCCATCAGTGAGCACACATCTCAGGGATGGGCTTTCTTT. The encoded protein is CAISEHTSQGWAFF.